The subject of this entry is one TCR beta chain. One end of the junction fails to match germline, which may point to a read error. These data come from a study of blood T cell repertoires in COVID-19. Looking at the study overall: In each case, the material was cDNA or gDNA derived from T cells, B-cell-depleted T cells, or PBMCs.

TCRdb's copy holds only in-frame clones and misses some; the assay was immunoSEQ multiplex PCR. The profile covers approximately 290,000 clones, with around 82% appearing a single time and approximately 14% taken by the ten largest. This CDR3 has 14 amino acids. Per germline, CDR1 SQVTM and CDR2 ANQGSEA. Seattle-derived patients entered the study during active infection and were followed longitudinally. The sequencing sample was made of peripheral blood. This receptor was identified in a person aged 65 to 85 with COVID-19, enrolled during active disease. The chain employs TRBV29-1 and TRBJ1-2; 9 nucleotides align to TRBD1. CDR3 residues: CSVGTPGQGPTANF. Written as DNA, the CDR3 is TGCAGCGTTGGGACTCCGGGACAGGGCCCTACAGCCAACTTC.